Listed here are 29 T cell receptor beta chains from one sample, sequenced in a study of T cell responses to AZD1222 COVID-19 vaccine. TCRdb's copy holds only in-frame clones and misses some; the assay was immunoSEQ multiplex PCR. The sample contains under 200,000 clones, less than 95% of which appear only once. Sequencing used peripheral blood, obtained on day 0 of AZD1222 vaccination. These receptors were collected from an adult in good health.

This clone was counted many times. This sequence joins TRBV19 and TRBJ1-5, with D uncertain. V was shortened by 5 bases and J by 0 bases, with 11 bases between the two germline ends. In germline, CDR1 is LNHDA, CDR2 SQIVND (reference sequence). The CDR3 runs 15 residues. The chain's CDR3 is CASSSWTVSNQPQHF. CDR3 nucleotides: TGTGCCAGTAGTTCTTGGACGGTTAGCAATCAGCCCCAGCATTTT.

V usage is TRBV19 and J usage is TRBJ2-2; D possibly corresponds to TRBD1 (7 bases). V lost 4 bases and J lost 6, with 18 bases in between. Germline V gives CDR1 LNHDA, CDR2 SQIVND (reference sequence). The CDR3 has 16 residues. The CDR3 sequence is CASSKGGGAKSGELFF. CDR3 DNA: TGTGCCAGTAGTAAAGGAGGGGGCGCTAAGTCCGGGGAGCTGTTTTTT.

The chain employs TRBV30 and TRBJ1-2; D remains unclear. This CDR3 region has 13 residues. The V end was cut by 5 bases, the J end by 4 bases, with 14 bases between. From germline, CDR1 is GTSNPN and CDR2 SVGIG (reference sequence). The DNA of the CDR3 is TGTGCCTGGGTCCCTAATACTATCTATGGCTACACCTTC. Amino acids: CAWVPNTIYGYTF.

The DNA for the CDR3 is TGTGCCAGCAGCGAGGGGGGGCCCCCAGGGAAACTGTTTTTT. This sequence encodes CASSEGGPPGKLFF. The chain is built from TRBV9 and TRBJ1-4; D may be TRBD1 (6 bases). This CDR3 spans 14 amino acids. The germline V gene has CDR1 SGDLS and CDR2 YYNGEE. The V gene lost 3 bases and the J gene lost 11 bases, with 17 bases spanning the gap.

This clone has just a few counts. The rearrangement uses TRBV4-2 and TRBJ2-5; D gene uncertain. V was shortened by 4 bases and J by 3 bases, with 15 bases between the two germline ends. CDR1 LGHNA and CDR2 YNFKEQ come from the germline V gene. This CDR3 has 15 residues. As DNA, the CDR3 is TGTGCCAGCAGCCCCTCGTGGTCCTCGAAAGAGACCCAGTACTTC. It is translated as CASSPSWSSKETQYF.

In the case of this clone: Other DNA sequences of this sample code for an identical CDR3. The V and J genes are TRBV27 and TRBJ2-6; unclear D gene. The germline V gene has CDR1 MNHEY and CDR2 SMNVEV (reference sequence). This CDR3 is built from 17 residues. V lost 5 bases and J 4 bases, leaving 18 bases between the germline ends. The CDR3, as DNA: TGTGCCAGCAGTATCCGGGCCCCCTCAGGAGGGGCCAACGTCCTGACTTTC. It encodes CASSIRAPSGGANVLTF.

The rearrangement links TRBV6-6 to TRBJ1-5; D is perhaps TRBD1 (6 bases). The CDR3 has 13 amino acids. The germline gives CDR1 MNHNY, CDR2 SVGAGI (reference sequence). V dropped 7 bases and J dropped 6 bases, with 13 bases sitting between them. CDR3 bases: TGTGCCAGCAACCACGCAGGGGCTCAGCCCCAGCATTTT. Protein product: CASNHAGAQPQHF.

As DNA, the CDR3 is TGTGCCAGCAAAGGGTGGGTGAATCAGCCCCAGCATTTT. Its protein product is CASKGWVNQPQHF. The V and J genes are TRBV6-6 and TRBJ1-5; the D is unclear. The germline V and J ends were trimmed by 7 bases and 4 bases, with 11 bases remaining between them. Germline V gene data show CDR1 as MNHNY and CDR2 as SVGAGI (reference sequence). CDR3 length: 13 residues.

The J gene is TRBJ2-7, the V gene TRBV21-1; TRBD1 was called by the table and not checked on the DNA. TRBV21-1 is tagged as a pseudogene. The CDR3 sequence is 13 residues long. The CDR3 DNA is TGTGCCAGGGCGGACAGGGTCCCCTACGAGCAGTACTTC. It yields the protein CARADRVPYEQYF.

This chain uses TRBV7-8 with TRBJ2-3; a possible D gene is TRBD2 (5 bases). Germline values: CDR1 SGHVS, CDR2 FQNEAQ. CDR3 length: 14 amino acids. Trimming cost V 5 bases and J 5 bases, with 14 bases left between them. The CDR3 nucleotides are TGTGCCAGCAGCAATCCACGCGGGTTAGATACGCAGTATTTT. Translation gives CASSNPRGLDTQYF.

The chain employs TRBV7-2 and TRBJ1-5; maybe TRBD1 (6 bases). V was pared by 1 base and J by 6 bases, with 10 bases between. Germline lookup yields CDR1 SGHTA and CDR2 FQGNSA. The CDR3 sequence is 14 residues long. The chain's CDR3 is CASSLDRGPQPQHF. The CDR3, as DNA: TGTGCCAGCAGCTTAGATCGGGGGCCTCAGCCCCAGCATTTT.

The chain carries TRBV12-3 or TRBV12-4 and TRBJ1-2; D is unclear. This CDR3 region has 11 residues. Trimming removed 6 bases from V and 4 bases from J, with 6 bases in between. Here the CDR3 DNA reads TGTGCCAGCAGACAAAGCTATGGCTACACCTTC. Its protein is CASRQSYGYTF.

V is TRBV19 and J is TRBJ1-1; maybe TRBD1 (6 bases). The CDR3 contains 13 residues. Germline V gene lookup returns CDR1 LNHDA and CDR2 SQIVND (reference sequence). Trimming cost V 4 bases and J 4 bases, with 10 bases left between them. The CDR3 protein is CASSNQGITEAFF. CDR3 sequence (DNA): TGTGCCAGTAGTAACCAGGGGATCACTGAAGCTTTCTTT.

The chain has TRBV3-1 (or the pseudogene TRBV3-2) and TRBJ2-1, with no clear D. The germline gives CDR1 LGHDT, CDR2 YNNKEL (reference sequence). With 1 base removed from V and 2 bases from J, the gap between germline ends came to 6 bases. This CDR3 comprises 14 residues. CDR3 in DNA: TGTGCCAGCAGCCAAGGGGCAGCCTACAATGAGCAGTTCTTC. As protein: CASSQGAAYNEQFF.

This chain uses TRBV25-1 with TRBJ2-5; TRBD2 aligns across 8 bases. CDR1 is MGHDK and CDR2 is SYGVNS in the germline V gene. The junction had 8 bases not matched to a gene; V was cut back by 7 bases and J by 4 bases. The CDR3 is made up of 14 amino acids. This CDR3 reads CASTERLAGETQYF. CDR3 sequence (DNA): TGTGCCAGCACCGAACGTCTAGCGGGAGAGACCCAGTACTTC.

The genes are TRBV7-8 and TRBJ2-7; 7 bases match TRBD1. This CDR3 contains 14 residues. Looked up from germline, CDR1 is SGHVS and CDR2 is FQNEAQ. The junction had 4 bases not matched to a gene; V was cut back by 5 bases and J by 0 bases. Here the CDR3 DNA reads TGTGCCAGCAGCCGAGCAGGGGGCTCCTACGAGCAGTACTTC. It yields the protein CASSRAGGSYEQYF. Filled out from reference TRBV7-8 and TRBJ2-7, the complete variable domain reads GAGVSQSPRYKVAKRGQDVALRCDPISGHVSLFWYQQALGQGPEFLTYFQNEAQLDKSGLPSDRFFAERPEGSVSTLKIQRTQQEDSAVYLCASSRAGGSYEQYFGPGTRLTVT.

Comment on this clone: Other DNA sequences in this sample translate to the same CDR3. The chain has TRBV7-9 and TRBJ1-2; D ambiguous. CDR1 is SEHNR, CDR2 FQNEAQ, per germline (reference sequence). The CDR3 consists of 12 residues. Trimming took 5 bases from V and 3 from J, leaving 7 bases between them. The CDR3 sequence is CASSPGDYGYTF. CDR3 nucleotides: TGTGCCAGCAGCCCCGGGGACTATGGCTACACCTTC.

The V gene is TRBV7-2, the J gene TRBJ1-1, with 8 nucleotides matching TRBD1. The junction had 5 bases not matched to a gene; V was cut back by 4 bases and J by 1 base. Germline assignment: CDR1 SGHTA and CDR2 FQGNSA. The CDR3 has 15 residues. The CDR3 DNA reads TGTGCCAGCAGCTCTAACAGGGGGAAGAACACTGAAGCTTTCTTT. Protein: CASSSNRGKNTEAFF.

The V call is TRBV5-1, the J call TRBJ1-2, with TRBD1 as a possible D gene (5 bases). The CDR3 runs 14 residues. Trimming shortened V by 3 bases and J by 4 bases, and 13 bases separated the two germline ends. Germline V gene data show CDR1 as SGHRS and CDR2 as YFSETQ. The CDR3 sequence: CASSSPGTVYGYTF. As DNA, the CDR3 is TGCGCCAGCAGCTCCCCCGGGACGGTCTATGGCTACACCTTC.

This clone was observed a few times. The chain links TRBV10-1 to TRBJ2-1; 7 bases align to TRBD2. The germline CDR1 and CDR2 sequences are WNHNN and SYGVQD (reference sequence). Losses at the gene ends were 4 bases for V and 6 bases for J; bases not matched to a gene: 3. The CDR3 covers 13 residues. The CDR3 reads CASSGTGGNEQFF. Here the CDR3 DNA reads TGCGCCAGCAGTGGGACGGGAGGCAATGAGCAGTTCTTC.

The genes are TRBV7-3 and TRBJ1-1; D is unclear. CDR3 length: 13 residues. Trimming shortened V by 2 bases and J by 0 bases, and 4 bases separated the two germline ends. Germline CDR1 and CDR2: SGHTA and FQGTGA. Here the CDR3 reads CASSLGMNTEAFF. The CDR3 nucleotides are TGTGCCAGCAGCTTAGGGATGAACACTGAAGCTTTCTTT.

The rearrangement uses TRBV11-3 and TRBJ2-7; weak D call: TRBD2 (6 bases). CDR1 and CDR2 from the germline V gene are SGHNT and YENEEA. The V gene lost 1 base and the J gene lost 4 bases, with 8 bases spanning the gap. This CDR3 is 13 amino acids long. CDR3 protein: CASSLGREYEQYF. The CDR3 DNA reads as TGTGCCAGCAGCTTAGGGCGGGAATACGAGCAGTACTTC. Using reference TRBV11-3 and TRBJ2-7 for the parts outside the CDR3, the full variable domain is EAGVVQSPRYKIIEKKQPVAFWCNPISGHNTLYWYLQNLGQGPELLIRYENEEAVDDSQLPKDRFSAERLKGVDSTLKIQPAELGDSAVYLCASSLGREYEQYFGPGTRLTVT.

This clone has a single count. The V gene is TRBV5-1, the J gene TRBJ1-1, with 7 bases aligning to TRBD1. Germline CDR1 SGHRS, CDR2 YFSETQ. J lost 0 bases, V lost 4 bases, and 9 bases had no gene match. The CDR3 length is 16 residues. The CDR3 nucleotides read TGCGCCAGCAGCCCGGGACAGTATAGAATGAACACTGAAGCTTTCTTT. It yields the protein CASSPGQYRMNTEAFF.

This chain connects TRBV7-8 to TRBJ2-2, with a tentative D call TRBD1 (7 bases). This CDR3 has 11 residues. Germline CDR1 is SGHVS and CDR2 is FQNEAQ. Trimming removed 10 bases at V and 7 bases at J, with 10 bases between. The CDR3 DNA is TGTGCCACCAGGGGGGTCGGGGAGCTGTTTTTT. Protein: CATRGVGELFF.

The chain is built from TRBV27 and TRBJ2-7; D call uncertain. The germline V gene encodes CDR1 MNHEY and CDR2 SMNVEV (reference sequence). This CDR3 is 15 amino acids long. Trimming cost V 5 bases and J 0 bases, with 14 bases left between them. The CDR3 coding sequence is TGTGCCAGCAGTCTCAATTCCCTGGGCTCCTACGAGCAGTACTTC. Residues: CASSLNSLGSYEQYF.

The chain uses TRBV27 and TRBJ1-5; D perhaps matches TRBD1 (5 bases). Trimming shortened V by 5 bases and J by 5 bases, and 13 bases separated the two germline ends. In germline, CDR1 is MNHEY, CDR2 SMNVEV (reference sequence). CDR3 length: 14 residues. For the CDR3, the DNA is TGTGCCAGCAGTCCGGGGGGGTGGGATCAGCCCCAGCATTTT. Its translation is CASSPGGWDQPQHF.

V gene TRBV4-2 combines with J gene TRBJ2-1; perhaps TRBD2 as D (5 bases). The CDR3 contains 13 residues. Germline CDR1 LGHNA, CDR2 YNFKEQ. The V end was cut by 3 bases, the J end by 6 bases, with 9 bases between. The CDR3 DNA follows: TGTGCCAGCAGCCACCAAACTAGCAATGAGCAGTTCTTC. This encodes CASSHQTSNEQFF.

The chain joins TRBV19 to TRBJ2-6; the match to TRBD2 covers 7 bases. Germline CDR1 LNHDA, CDR2 SQIVND (reference sequence). V shed 3 bases and J 0 bases; nucleotides not matched to a gene: 11. This CDR3 spans 19 amino acids. The CDR3 region has the DNA TGTGCCAGTAGTATTGACGGCTTAGCGGGTCTCTCTGGGGCCAACGTCCTGACTTTC. Its translation: CASSIDGLAGLSGANVLTF.

The chain combines TRBV6-5 with TRBJ1-1; D is unresolved. Germline-derived CDR1 and CDR2 are MNHEY and SVGAGI. V was cut by 7 bases and J by 3 bases, with 15 bases left in between. The CDR3 spans 14 residues. The CDR3 nucleotides read TGTGCCAGCACTCCAGTGGGGAGAGACACTGAAGCTTTCTTT. This sequence encodes CASTPVGRDTEAFF.